What follows are 3 T cell receptor beta chains derived from one specimen sequenced in a study of cytomegalovirus exposure and HLA in healthy donors. Researchers ran the PCR with 60 Vbeta and 13 Jbeta primers. Measured with immunoSEQ multiplex PCR; TCRdb has only the in-frame clones, and not every one. The sample carries around 150,000 clones, around 77% recorded once. Sequencing used PBMCs. These receptors all stem from a man aged 25-45 years in good health.

V and J are TRBV28 and TRBJ2-7; D is unresolved. V was cut by 2 bases and J by 4 bases, with 12 bases left in between. Germline V gene lookup returns CDR1 MDHEN and CDR2 SYDVKM. This CDR3 has 14 residues. The CDR3 loop is CASSLTRIVYEQYF. In DNA form, the CDR3 reads TGTGCCAGCAGTTTAACCAGGATAGTATACGAGCAGTACTTC.

This chain connects TRBV6-6 to TRBJ2-7, with 12 bases identical to TRBD2. This CDR3 contains 15 residues. In germline, CDR1 is MNHNY, CDR2 SVGAGI (reference sequence). The J segment lost 1 base and the V segment lost 5 bases, leaving 3 bases of the junction unmatched. The CDR3 loop reads CASSVTSGRSYEQYF. CDR3 nucleotides: TGTGCCAGCAGTGTCACTAGCGGGAGGTCCTACGAGCAGTACTTC.

The genes are TRBV7-7 and TRBJ2-5, with a weak D call TRBD2 (6 bases). Germline V gives CDR1 SSHAT, CDR2 FNYEAQ (reference sequence). V shed 3 bases and J shed 5 bases, with 19 bases lying between them. This CDR3 is 16 amino acids long. Here the CDR3 DNA reads TGTGCCAGCAGCTTGAGTCGCGGGGAGCACAGGGAGACCCAGTACTTC. This encodes CASSLSRGEHRETQYF.